The T cell receptor beta chain described here comes from a study of blood T cell repertoires in COVID-19 (dated by TCRdb to the early 2020s). Broadly, across the study: Collaborator samples came from the United States, Italy and Spain and covered acute and convalescent phases of COVID-19. The material from the prospective study consisted of cDNA or gDNA derived from T cells, B-cell-depleted T cells, or PBMCs. The dataset comprised deeply sampled blood TCRbeta repertoires from subjects exposed to, actively infected with, or recovered from COVID-19. A freely available public database, intended as a resource for researchers studying the immune response to SARS-CoV-2, is where the repertoires were released. Samples were obtained from the ongoing ImmuneRACE study (first 160 participants) and from about 1,300 subjects provided by 6 global collaborators. The sample metadata nearly always contained a de-identified subject ID, COVID-19 status, age in years and sex. HLA class I and class II types, where available, came from metadata supplied by the sample provider rather than from assay-based typing.

Each collaborating institution followed its own protocols to collect whole blood in K2EDTA tubes. For TCRbeta analysis, collaborators shipped samples as frozen whole blood, isolated PBMCs, or DNA extracted from either of those sample types. From cysteine to phenylalanine, the CDR3 is 13 amino acids long. This entry keeps only the CDR3 DNA: 39 bases, framed from base 1. At the junction V is shortened by 2 bases and J by 8 bases, with 10 bases in between. CDR1 and CDR2 (MNHNY, SVGAGI) derive from the germline V gene (reference sequence). Broad study findings and their caveats: How much clinical and demographic metadata was included differed by source and by participant, and the metadata was provided uncurated.

TCRbeta CDR3 regions were amplified from genomic DNA by means of the immunoSEQ Assay, a bias-controlled multiplex PCR. The paper's data handling went like this. Within the assay, amplification of reference gene primers was used to estimate how many nucleated cells each sample contained. To quantify the absolute abundance of each unique TCRbeta CDR3 rearrangement, sequence reads were collapsed and filtered. Productive Simpson clonality was computed per sample as the square root of Simpson's diversity index over productive rearrangements. The table was pulled from immuneACCESS by TCRdb, which kept in-frame rearrangements only. Such tables lose some clones; where checked, under half of the loss comes from unresolved V genes, and the rest has no known cause. The DNA was the basis for D and trimming; V, J and clone size are from that table. Counted in this sample were more than 150,000 clones; about 84% of them appeared once. Of the sample, roughly 5% is held by the ten largest clones.

As regards this clone: What this receptor recognizes is not known. Base qualities were left out, and no much larger clone turns up one base away.

The TCR comes from a woman in her 30s with acute or convalescent COVID-19. Recombination joined TRBV6-6 with TRBJ2-1, with TRBD2 perhaps the D gene, on 5 matching bases. Specimen: peripheral blood. The DNA sequence follows: TGTGCCAGCAGTTACGTAGCGAGGGATGAGCAGTTCTTC. This gives the protein CASSYVARDEQFF.